These 27 T cell receptor beta chains share one sample of origin, sequenced in a study of cytomegalovirus exposure and HLA in healthy donors. Primers included in the PCR were 60 Vbeta and 13 Jbeta primers. Assay used: immunoSEQ multiplex PCR; TCRdb lists only in-frame clones, some missing. Of about 190,000 clones listed, approximately 84% are singletons. Sequenced: PBMCs. The receptors were gathered from a man between 45 and 60 years old in good health and CMV-seronegative.

This chain connects TRBV6-6 to TRBJ2-1; maybe TRBD2 (6 bases). The V and J ends lost 7 bases and 4 bases respectively, with 14 bases between them. The CDR3 runs 14 residues. CDR1 and CDR2 from the germline V gene are MNHNY and SVGAGI (reference sequence). CDR3 sequence: CASTRDGGYNEQFF. As DNA, the CDR3 is TGTGCCAGCACCAGAGATGGAGGGTACAATGAGCAGTTCTTC.

This chain uses TRBV18 with TRBJ1-4; 7 bases line up with TRBD1. CDR3 size: 15 residues. Germline V gives CDR1 KGHSH, CDR2 LQKENI. V was clipped by 4 bases and J by 3 bases; unmatched bases: 5. DNA for the CDR3: TGTGCCAGCTCACTTTCGGACAGGCCTAATGAAAAACTGTTTTTT. As protein: CASSLSDRPNEKLFF.

This rearrangement joins TRBV19 to TRBJ1-1; perhaps TRBD1 as D (5 bases). The CDR3 spans 14 residues. The V end lost 7 bases, the J end lost 5 bases, and 17 bases lay between the germline ends. The V gene's germline CDR1 is LNHDA and CDR2 SQIVND (reference sequence). CDR3 coding DNA: TGTGCCAGTACCCAAGGGAGGGGTTGGACTGAAGCTTTCTTT. Protein sequence: CASTQGRGWTEAFF.

V gene TRBV19 combines with J gene TRBJ2-5; 8 nucleotides match TRBD1. The end of the DNA aligns better with TRBJ2-7, so the J call may be wrong. The CDR3 spans 16 residues. From germline, CDR1 is LNHDA and CDR2 SQIVND (reference sequence). DNA for the CDR3: TGTGCCAGTAGTACCATTTCTGGACAGGGAAGGGACGAGCAGTACTTC. It translates to CASSTISGQGRDEQYF.

This sequence joins TRBV7-8 and TRBJ1-2, with TRBD1 matching 8 bases. The V segment lost 5 bases and the J segment 6 bases; nucleotides outside the gene matches: 5. This CDR3 comprises 13 residues. Germline V gene lookup returns CDR1 SGHVS and CDR2 FQNEAQ. CDR3: CASSLRTGNGYTF. The CDR3 DNA sequence: TGTGCCAGCAGCCTCCGGACAGGGAATGGCTACACCTTC.

This clone was observed once. The chain joins TRBV5-6 to TRBJ1-2, with a tentative D call TRBD1 (5 bases). V gave up 4 bases and J gave up 6 bases, with 16 bases separating them. The CDR3 is 14 amino acids. Germline V gene sequence: CDR1 SGHDT, CDR2 YYEEEE. The CDR3 bases are TGTGCCAGCAGCCCTGGGACTTTTCGGCATGGCTACACCTTC. This translates into CASSPGTFRHGYTF.

The chain combines TRBV5-1 with TRBJ2-1; D is possibly TRBD1 (5 bases). Germline CDR1 reads SGHRS; CDR2 reads YFSETQ. This CDR3 contains 14 residues. Deletions cut 4 bases from V and 4 bases from J, with 12 bases between. The CDR3, as DNA: TGCGCCAGCAGCAGTCGACAGAATTACAATGAGCAGTTCTTC. This encodes CASSSRQNYNEQFF.

V gene TRBV10-3 combines with J gene TRBJ1-1; 7 bases line up with TRBD1. The V gene's germline CDR1 is ENHRY and CDR2 SYGVKD. V was pared by 8 bases and J by 1 base, with 10 bases of the junction left unmatched. The CDR3 spans 15 residues. CDR3 in DNA: TGTGCCATCGCCACTACGACAGGGCAGAACACTGAAGCTTTCTTT. Encoded protein: CAIATTTGQNTEAFF.

The sample holds a few counts of this clone. The chain joins TRBV7-6 to TRBJ1-1; D remains ambiguous. V was shortened by 4 bases and J by 0 bases, with 6 bases between the two germline ends. Germline V CDR1 and CDR2: SGHVS, FNYEAQ. The CDR3 has 13 amino acids. CDR3 sequence reads: CASSSQVNTEAFF. CDR3 sequence (DNA): TGTGCCAGCAGCTCTCAGGTGAACACTGAAGCTTTCTTT. The full variable domain, its missing parts supplied by reference TRBV7-6 and TRBJ1-1, is GAGVSQSPRYKVTKRGQDVALRCDPISGHVSLYWYRQALGQGPEFLTYFNYEAQQDKSGLPNDRFSAERPEGSISTLTIQRTEQRDSAMYRCASSSQVNTEAFFGQGTRLTVV.

The DNA for the CDR3 is TGTGCCAGCAGCTTAGCGGGGGGGAAGGGCTACACCTTC. Its protein is CASSLAGGKGYTF. This chain uses TRBV7-2 with TRBJ1-2, with a tentative D call TRBD1 (5 bases). V was clipped by 0 bases and J by 8 bases, with 10 bases between them. Germline values: CDR1 SGHTA, CDR2 FQGNSA. The CDR3 has 13 residues.

The chain recombines TRBV5-1 with TRBJ1-1; 9 bases align to TRBD1. Germline CDR1 and CDR2: SGHRS and YFSETQ. The CDR3 runs 14 residues. J was trimmed by 7 bases and V by 4 bases; bases with no gene match: 8. The CDR3 DNA follows: TGCGCCAGCAGCGATCCGGGACAGGGTGTTGAAGCTTTCTTT. Its protein product is CASSDPGQGVEAFF. The full variable domain, rest sourced from reference TRBV5-1 and TRBJ1-1, is KAGVTQTPRYLIKTRGQQVTLSCSPISGHRSVSWYQQTPGQGLQFLFEYFSETQRNKGNFPGRFSGRQFSNSRSEMNVSTLELGDSALYLCASSDPGQGVEAFFGQGTRLTVV.

This clone has a single count. The chain links TRBV10-3 to TRBJ1-1; 12 bases fit TRBD1. With V trimmed by 6 bases and J by 3 bases, 5 bases remained unmatched. The CDR3 contains 15 residues. Germline CDR1 ENHRY, CDR2 SYGVKD. The CDR3, as DNA: TGTGCCATCAGGGGGGACAGGGGGCTTTACACTGAAGCTTTCTTT. It is translated as CAIRGDRGLYTEAFF.

This chain joins TRBV5-6 and TRBJ1-5; D may be TRBD1 (5 bases). V lost 2 bases to trimming and J lost 4 bases, with 10 bases between them. Germline CDR1 and CDR2: SGHDT and YYEEEE. The length of the CDR3 is 14 residues. The CDR3 nucleotides are TGTGCCAGCAGCTTACAGGCGGCGAATCAGCCCCAGCATTTT. This sequence encodes CASSLQAANQPQHF. Drawing the rest from reference TRBV5-6 and TRBJ1-5, the complete variable domain is DAGVTQSPTHLIKTRGQQVTLRCSPKSGHDTVSWYQQALGQGPQFIFQYYEEEERQRGNFPDRFSGHQFPNYSSELNVNALLLGDSALYLCASSLQAANQPQHFGDGTRLSIL.

J is TRBJ1-2 and V is TRBV25-1, with a tentative D call TRBD1 (5 bases). CDR3 length equals 11 residues. The ends were cut back, 8 bases at V and 6 bases at J, with 10 bases in the middle. Germline V gene sequence: CDR1 MGHDK, CDR2 SYGVNS. The CDR3 sequence: CASGHSHGYTF. In DNA form, the CDR3 reads TGTGCCAGCGGACATTCCCATGGCTACACCTTC.

The CDR3 is CASSTPPVGRAFF. The DNA for the CDR3 is TGTGCCAGCAGTACCCCCCCGGTGGGGAGGGCTTTCTTT. The V call is TRBV6-1, the J call TRBJ1-1; no firm D call. The germline V gene has CDR1 MNHNS and CDR2 SASEGT. The CDR3 consists of 13 residues. The V end lost 5 bases, the J end lost 11 bases, and 18 bases lay between the germline ends.

The chain recombines TRBV6-1 with TRBJ1-2; D call uncertain. Trimming removed 6 bases at V and 8 bases at J, with 16 bases between. The germline V gene encodes CDR1 MNHNS and CDR2 SASEGT. This CDR3 has 13 amino acids. The CDR3 reads CASRGGRLLGYTF. The CDR3 DNA is TGTGCCAGCAGGGGTGGCAGGCTCTTAGGCTACACCTTC.

In nucleotides, the CDR3 is TGTGCCAGTTCCCTACCGACAGGGGGCTTCGGAAACACCATATATTTT. This sequence encodes CASSLPTGGFGNTIYF. The chain carries TRBV19 and TRBJ1-3; 10 bases line up with TRBD1. The CDR3 consists of 16 residues. After removal of 8 bases from V and 4 bases from J, the junction contained 11 bases not matched to a gene. Germline V lookup: CDR1 LNHDA, CDR2 SQIVND (reference sequence).

The CDR3: CASSQTPNSGLYNSPLHF. The DNA of the CDR3 is TGCGCCAGCAGTCAAACTCCTAACTCAGGGCTATATAATTCACCCCTCCACTTT. The rearrangement joins TRBV23-1 to TRBJ1-6, with D maybe TRBD1 (5 bases). TRBV23-1 is an ORF, with its function uncertain. This CDR3 has 18 residues. Trimming stripped 2 bases from V and 4 bases from J, with 18 bases between.

This chain joins TRBV6-1 and TRBJ2-1; perhaps TRBD2 as D (7 bases). The CDR3 length is 14 residues. V was pared by 6 bases and J by 9 bases, with 18 bases between. The germline V gene has CDR1 MNHNS and CDR2 SASEGT. For the CDR3, the DNA is TGTGCCAGCAGAACTAGCGCTCCGGGGGCTGAGCAGTTCTTC. This gives the protein CASRTSAPGAEQFF.

This chain links TRBV7-8 with TRBJ1-3; D unclear. Germline V gene sequence: CDR1 SGHVS, CDR2 FQNEAQ. CDR3 length: 13 amino acids. The germline V and J ends were trimmed by 3 bases and 4 bases, with 7 bases remaining between them. Here the CDR3 reads CASSLIQGNTIYF. DNA for the CDR3: TGTGCCAGCAGCTTGATACAGGGAAACACCATATATTTT. Drawing the rest from reference TRBV7-8 and TRBJ1-3, the complete variable domain is GAGVSQSPRYKVAKRGQDVALRCDPISGHVSLFWYQQALGQGPEFLTYFQNEAQLDKSGLPSDRFFAERPEGSVSTLKIQRTQQEDSAVYLCASSLIQGNTIYFGEGSWLTVV.

With regard to this clone: The junction does not match germline at one end; this may be a read error. The chain has TRBV23-1 and TRBJ1-2; D may be TRBD1 (5 bases). TRBV23-1 is treated as an ORF (open reading frame) with a function not yet certain. This CDR3 has 13 amino acids. The CDR3 nucleotides read TGCGCCAGCAGTCATGGGGGAGGGAATGGCCACACCTTC. Amino acid sequence: CASSHGGGNGHTF.

The chain carries TRBV5-1 and TRBJ2-3; TRBD1 aligns across 9 bases. V dropped 0 bases and J dropped 7; count of bases not matched to a gene: 6. The germline gives CDR1 SGHRS, CDR2 YFSETQ. CDR3 size: 15 residues. CDR3 coding DNA: TGCGCCAGCAGCTTGGGGGACAGGGATGAAAATACGCAGTATTTT. This gives the protein CASSLGDRDENTQYF.

As for this clone: The sample contains more than one DNA sequence encoding this CDR3. CDR3: CATSRRGNTEAFF. CDR3 coding DNA: TGTGCCACCAGCCGCCGAGGGAACACTGAAGCTTTCTTT. The V and J genes are TRBV15 and TRBJ1-1; no clear D gene. Germline V lookup: CDR1 LNHNV, CDR2 YYDKDF (reference sequence). V lost 5 bases and J lost 1, with 8 bases in between. This CDR3 contains 13 residues.

V and J are TRBV5-6 and TRBJ2-5; maybe TRBD2 (6 bases). There are 14 residues in the CDR3. Germline V gene lookup returns CDR1 SGHDT and CDR2 YYEEEE. V dropped 6 bases and J dropped 5 bases, with 17 bases sitting between them. This chain's CDR3 is CASTHLAAGETQYF. The DNA for the CDR3 is TGTGCCAGCACACACCTGGCCGCGGGGGAGACCCAGTACTTC. The full variable domain, its missing parts supplied by reference TRBV5-6 and TRBJ2-5, is DAGVTQSPTHLIKTRGQQVTLRCSPKSGHDTVSWYQQALGQGPQFIFQYYEEEERQRGNFPDRFSGHQFPNYSSELNVNALLLGDSALYLCASTHLAAGETQYFGPGTRLLVL.

A remark on this clone: An end of the junction differs from the germline gene, which may be a read error. The V call is TRBV7-9, the J call TRBJ1-1; D is undetermined. This CDR3 is built from 14 residues. The germline V gene encodes CDR1 SEHNR and CDR2 FQNEAQ (reference sequence). Here the CDR3 reads CSSRYGEANTEAFF. The CDR3 coding sequence is TGTTCCAGCCGGTACGGGGAAGCGAACACTGAAGCTTTCTTT.

The chain combines TRBV18 with TRBJ1-1; TRBD1 matches 12 bases. The ends lost 4 bases at V and 0 bases at J; junction bases unmatched: 3. Germline CDR1 is KGHSH and CDR2 is LQKENI. The CDR3 totals 16 residues. CDR3 sequence reads: CASSLGTGGLNTEAFF. The CDR3 coding sequence is TGTGCCAGCTCACTAGGGACAGGGGGCCTGAACACTGAAGCTTTCTTT.

The gene calls are TRBV27 and TRBJ1-2, with no clear D. CDR3 size: 13 residues. Deletions cut 6 bases from V and 4 bases from J, with 12 bases between. Germline lookup yields CDR1 MNHEY and CDR2 SMNVEV (reference sequence). In DNA, the CDR3 is TGTGCCAGCAGCGAAGAGGCAGCCTATGGCTACACCTTC. Translated, it gives CASSEEAAYGYTF.